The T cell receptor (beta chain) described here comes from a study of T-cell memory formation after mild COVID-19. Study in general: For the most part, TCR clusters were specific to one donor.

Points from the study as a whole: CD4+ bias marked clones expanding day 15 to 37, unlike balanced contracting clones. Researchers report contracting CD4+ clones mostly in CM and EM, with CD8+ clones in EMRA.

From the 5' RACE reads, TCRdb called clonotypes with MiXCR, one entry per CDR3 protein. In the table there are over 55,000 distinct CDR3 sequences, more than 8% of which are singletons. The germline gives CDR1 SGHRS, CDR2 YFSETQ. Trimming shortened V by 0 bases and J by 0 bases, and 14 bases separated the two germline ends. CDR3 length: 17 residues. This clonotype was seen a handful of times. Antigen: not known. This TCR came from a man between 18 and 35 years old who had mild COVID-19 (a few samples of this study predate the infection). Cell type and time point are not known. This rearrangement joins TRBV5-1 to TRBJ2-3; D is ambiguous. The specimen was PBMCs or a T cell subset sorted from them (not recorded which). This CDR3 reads CASSLVSAAGSTDTQYF. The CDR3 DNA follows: TGCGCCAGCAGCTTGGTTAGTGCCGCAGGTAGCACAGATACGCAGTATTTT.